This T cell receptor beta chain is drawn from a study of blood T cell repertoires in COVID-19. As for the study in general: Material from acute and convalescent COVID-19 was sourced from the United States, Italy and Spain. PBMCs, B-cell-depleted T cells, or T cells were the source of the cDNA or gDNA that made up the material.

Profiling relied on immunoSEQ multiplex PCR, and the TCRdb table lists in-frame clones only, not all of them. The sample includes more than 25,000 clones, approximately 81% of them seen just once. In this sample, this clone turned up a few times. The germline V and J ends were trimmed by 10 bases and 4 bases, with 18 bases remaining between them. The CDR3 length is 14 residues. Germline-derived CDR1 and CDR2 are KGHSH and LQKENI. The sequencing sample was made of peripheral blood. The chain recombines TRBV18 with TRBJ2-3; D is possibly TRBD1 (5 bases). The sequence was obtained from a man of 80 years or more with active COVID-19. The DNA for the CDR3 is TGTGCCACAAGCCAGGGTCGTATCCCAGATACGCAGTATTTT. It encodes CATSQGRIPDTQYF. The entire variable domain, with the rest obtained from reference TRBV18 and TRBJ2-3, is as follows: NAGVMQNPRHLVRRRGQEARLRCSPMKGHSHVYWYRQLPEEGLKFMVYLQKENIIDESGMPKERFSAEFPKEGPSILRIQQVVRGDSAAYFCATSQGRIPDTQYFGPGTRLTVL.